This T cell receptor beta chain was observed in a study of T-cell reconstitution after alpha-beta-depleted transplantation in children. A few counts support this clonotype. Its matching antigen is unknown. Study results and caveats: There were reportedly several hundred expanded graft clones from which alpha-beta T cells came about two months after transplant. It was newly produced T cells that mostly accounted for T-cell counts and diversity one year after transplant. Diversity of TCRbeta at day 60 was high in some patients, arising from surviving recipient T cells and thymic progenitors.

Germline V gene sequence: CDR1 SGDLS, CDR2 YYNGEE. The CDR3 is 15 amino acids. V lost 1 base to trimming and J lost 4 bases; unmatched junction nucleotides: 3. TCRbeta library construction was performed incorporating unique molecular identifiers. TCRdb reprocessed the PCR reads with MiXCR, giving one entry per CDR3 protein. The data hold 98,000 or so distinct CDR3 sequences, with 20% to 30% observed a single time. The chain uses TRBV9 and TRBJ2-3, with 10 bases that match TRBD2. Source: PBMCs, taken before TCRalphabeta/CD19-depleted stem cell transplant. This TCR derives from a boy aged 2 to 9 with acute lymphoblastic leukemia, due to receive a stem cell transplant. The CDR3 region has the DNA TGTGCCAGCAGCGTAAGCGGGAGGGCCTCAGATACGCAGTATTTT. This encodes CASSVSGRASDTQYF. Together with reference TRBV9 and TRBJ2-3, the CDR3 gives the full variable domain: DSGVTQTPKHLITATGQRVTLRCSPRSGDLSVYWYQQSLDQGLQFLIQYYNGEERAKGNILERFSAQQFPDLHSELNLSSLELGDSALYFCASSVSGRASDTQYFGPGTRLTVL.